A selection of T cell receptor beta chains follows, all from one sample in a study of CD8+ T cells in alopecia areata. TCRdb's table, derived via immunoSEQ multiplex PCR, lists solely in-frame clones and lacks some. The data show around 270,000 clones, roughly 50% seen once. Material: CD4+ T cells sorted from blood, obtained at week 24, from a patient treated with tofacitinib. These receptors came from a human donor with alopecia areata. CDR3s include the opening cysteine and the closing phenylalanine or tryptophan. The order of the fields is V gene, J gene, clone size, D gene, CDR3 protein, CDR3 DNA. A D gene is named only where the DNA matches it firmly. Size is stated for part of the rows, as once, few or many counts, or as a class when the clone is expanded.

V gene: TRBV5-1; J gene: TRBJ2-7; clone size: .; D gene: .; CDR3 protein: CASSLDSIDEQYF; CDR3 DNA: TGCGCCAGCAGCTTGGACAGTATCGACGAGCAGTACTTC
V gene: TRBV11-2; J gene: TRBJ2-1; clone size: .; D gene: .; CDR3 protein: CASSLKSGNEQFF; CDR3 DNA: TGTGCCAGCAGCTTAAAATCGGGCAATGAGCAGTTCTTC
V gene: TRBV5-1; J gene: TRBJ2-6; clone size: few; D gene: .; CDR3 protein: CASSPRAGSSGANVLTF; CDR3 DNA: TGCGCCAGCAGCCCCCGGGCTGGAAGCTCTGGGGCCAACGTCCTGACTTTC
V gene: TRBV9; J gene: TRBJ1-2; clone size: .; D gene: .; CDR3 protein: CASSVDWNYGYTF; CDR3 DNA: TGTGCCAGCAGCGTAGATTGGAACTATGGCTACACCTTC
V gene: TRBV30; J gene: TRBJ2-7; clone size: few; D gene: .; CDR3 protein: CAWTSSYEQYF; CDR3 DNA: TGTGCCTGGACCAGCAGCTACGAGCAGTACTTC
V gene: TRBV5-4; J gene: TRBJ2-6; clone size: few; D gene: .; CDR3 protein: CASSLDGYSGANVLTF; CDR3 DNA: TGTGCCAGCAGCTTGGACGGCTACTCTGGGGCCAACGTCCTGACTTTC
V gene: TRBV7-2; J gene: TRBJ2-1; clone size: .; D gene: .; CDR3 protein: CASTIDGHTYNEQFF; CDR3 DNA: TGTGCCAGCACTATCGACGGGCACACCTACAATGAGCAGTTCTTC
V gene: TRBV4-1; J gene: TRBJ2-5; clone size: .; D gene: .; CDR3 protein: CASSQVQVSQTQYF; CDR3 DNA: TGCGCCAGCAGCCAAGTCCAGGTCTCGCAGACCCAGTACTTC
V gene: TRBV20-1; J gene: TRBJ1-2; clone size: .; D gene: .; CDR3 protein: CSASYGYTF; CDR3 DNA: TGCAGTGCTAGTTATGGCTACACCTTC
V gene: TRBV6-5; J gene: TRBJ1-6; clone size: .; D gene: .; CDR3 protein: CASSYSRELTLSPLHF; CDR3 DNA: TGTGCCAGCAGTTACTCGAGGGAGCTAACCCTTTCACCCCTCCACTTT
V gene: TRBV29-1; J gene: TRBJ2-7; clone size: .; D gene: .; CDR3 protein: CSVEGPERPGPYF; CDR3 DNA: TGCAGCGTTGAAGGCCCCGAGCGTCCGGGCCCGTACTTC
V gene: TRBV30; J gene: TRBJ1-2; clone size: .; D gene: TRBD1; CDR3 protein: CAWSGDRGANYGYTF; CDR3 DNA: TGTGCCTGGAGCGGCGACAGGGGCGCTAACTATGGCTACACCTTC
V gene: TRBV5-6; J gene: TRBJ2-3; clone size: .; D gene: .; CDR3 protein: CASSSGARDTQYF; CDR3 DNA: TGTGCCAGCAGCTCGGGGGCCAGAGATACGCAGTATTTT
V gene: TRBV30; J gene: TRBJ1-1; clone size: .; D gene: TRBD1; CDR3 protein: CAWSDRVGTEAFF; CDR3 DNA: TGTGCCTGGAGCGACAGGGTCGGCACTGAAGCTTTCTTT
V gene: TRBV29-1; J gene: TRBJ1-1; clone size: once; D gene: TRBD1; CDR3 protein: CSAPQGEYTEAFF; CDR3 DNA: TGCAGCGCACCGCAGGGGGAATACACTGAAGCTTTCTTT
V gene: TRBV5-6; J gene: TRBJ1-4; clone size: .; D gene: TRBD1; CDR3 protein: CASSLTGRVEKLFF; CDR3 DNA: TGTGCCAGCAGCCTGACAGGGAGGGTTGAAAAACTGTTTTTT
V gene: TRBV30; J gene: TRBJ1-1; clone size: few; D gene: .; CDR3 protein: CAWSSSPVNTEAFF; CDR3 DNA: TGTGCCTGGAGTAGCAGCCCTGTGAACACTGAAGCTTTCTTT